These 29 T cell receptor beta chains share one sample of origin, sequenced in a study of technical replicates of blood from four donors. Profiling relied on immunoSEQ multiplex PCR, and the TCRdb table lists in-frame clones only, not all of them. Here the sample spans roughly 60,000 clones, 80% to 90% being singletons. The sequencing sample was made of PBMCs. The source of these receptors is a human donor in good health. Some clones in this sample may be carry-over from other donors' samples.

The chain is built from TRBV5-6 and TRBJ2-2, with D perhaps TRBD2 (5 bases). CDR1 is SGHDT and CDR2 is YYEEEE in the germline V gene. The CDR3 runs 16 residues. The germline V and J ends were trimmed by 3 bases and 7 bases, with 19 bases remaining between them. CDR3 DNA: TGTGCCAGCAGCTCATTCCCGAACCGGGGTGACGGGGAGCTGTTTTTT. Amino acids: CASSSFPNRGDGELFF.

This chain uses TRBV6-5 with TRBJ2-7; unclear D gene. Trimming stripped 5 bases from V and 4 bases from J, with 12 bases between. CDR3 length: 13 residues. Germline V gene lookup returns CDR1 MNHEY and CDR2 SVGAGI. CDR3 sequence reads: CASSASQKYEQYF. The CDR3 DNA reads as TGTGCCAGCAGTGCTTCCCAGAAGTACGAGCAGTACTTC.

This chain joins TRBV14 and TRBJ2-3; D may be TRBD1 (5 bases). The germline gives CDR1 SGHDN, CDR2 FVKESK. V was trimmed by 4 bases and J by 6 bases, leaving 14 bases between them. The CDR3 is made up of 14 amino acids. CDR3 loop: CASSLRAPRDTQYF. CDR3 coding DNA: TGTGCCAGCAGCCTCAGGGCCCCACGGGATACGCAGTATTTT.

This clone was detected only a few times. The V and J genes are TRBV2 and TRBJ1-1; D is ambiguous. With 7 bases removed from V and 9 bases from J, the gap between germline ends came to 12 bases. Per germline, CDR1 SNHLY and CDR2 FYNNEI. The CDR3 runs to 11 residues. CDR3 in DNA: TGTGCCAGCAACAGAGACACGAAAGCTTTCTTT. It translates to CASNRDTKAFF.

The CDR3 sequence: CASGAVGETQYF. In nucleotides, the CDR3 is TGTGCCAGCGGGGCAGTGGGAGAGACCCAGTACTTC. The V and J genes are TRBV6-1 and TRBJ2-5; possible D gene TRBD1, 5 bases. This CDR3 is built from 12 residues. V was cut by 8 bases and J by 4 bases, with 11 bases left in between. The germline V gene has CDR1 MNHNS and CDR2 SASEGT.

This rearrangement joins TRBV10-3 to TRBJ2-3, with 7 bases aligning to TRBD1. V trimming: 3 bases; J trimming: 1 base; junction bases outside the gene matches: 7. Germline lookup yields CDR1 ENHRY and CDR2 SYGVKD. The CDR3 extends over 16 amino acids. The CDR3 loop is CAISETSGTGTDTQYF. The CDR3 DNA follows: TGTGCCATCAGTGAAACTTCCGGGACAGGCACAGATACGCAGTATTTT.

V gene TRBV28 combines with J gene TRBJ2-1, with D tentatively TRBD1 (6 bases). CDR1 and CDR2 from the germline V gene are MDHEN and SYDVKM. This CDR3 has 16 amino acids. Trimming pared 4 bases from V and 3 bases from J, leaving 16 bases between. The CDR3 protein is CASSSPTGRLYNEQFF. The CDR3 nucleotides read TGTGCCAGCAGTTCGCCCACAGGGAGACTCTACAATGAGCAGTTCTTC.

The chain combines TRBV7-8 with TRBJ1-6; 9 bases match TRBD1. Trimming removed 0 bases from V and 1 base from J; junction bases left unmatched: 10. Germline CDR1 SGHVS, CDR2 FQNEAQ. This CDR3 is built from 20 residues. CDR3 DNA: TGTGCCAGCAGCTTAGCACTACAGGGGGCAACGAGATCCTATAATTCACCCCTCCACTTT. Its protein product is CASSLALQGATRSYNSPLHF.

This clone appeared once. V is TRBV28 and J is TRBJ1-2, with TRBD1 matching 10 bases. The CDR3 is 14 residues long. Germline V gives CDR1 MDHEN, CDR2 SYDVKM. V gave up 4 bases and J gave up 4 bases; unmatched junction bases: 3. CDR3 residues: CASSSGTGAYGYTF. CDR3 nucleotides: TGTGCCAGCAGTTCCGGGACAGGGGCCTATGGCTACACCTTC.

The J gene is TRBJ1-1, the V gene TRBV5-6, with D unresolved. Germline V gene lookup returns CDR1 SGHDT and CDR2 YYEEEE. Trimming cost V 0 bases and J 4 bases, with 7 bases left between them. This CDR3 is 13 amino acids long. The CDR3 DNA is TGTGCCAGCAGCTTGGTTACCGGCACTGAAGCTTTCTTT. Its translation is CASSLVTGTEAFF.

This clone has a single count. The J gene is TRBJ2-7, the V gene TRBV15; TRBD1 aligns across 8 bases. This CDR3 spans 16 amino acids. Germline CDR1 reads LNHNV; CDR2 reads YYDKDF (reference sequence). Losses at the gene ends were 0 bases for V and 6 bases for J; bases not matched to a gene: 10. The CDR3 protein is CATSRDRVDRASEQYF. Here the CDR3 DNA reads TGTGCCACCAGCAGAGATCGCGTGGACAGGGCCAGCGAGCAGTACTTC.

The V call is TRBV5-1, the J call TRBJ1-4; D not certain. The CDR3 contains 13 residues. Germline V gene sequence: CDR1 SGHRS, CDR2 YFSETQ. V was pared by 4 bases and J by 8 bases, with 12 bases between. The CDR3 loop is CASSIEGGEKLFF. CDR3 nucleotide sequence: TGCGCCAGCAGCATTGAGGGAGGAGAAAAACTGTTTTTT.

A single count supports this clone. The chain links TRBV7-9 to TRBJ2-3; D unresolved. The CDR3 is made up of 16 amino acids. V lost 5 bases and J 3 bases, leaving 18 bases between the germline ends. Germline CDR1 and CDR2: SEHNR and FQNEAQ (reference sequence). The CDR3 DNA follows: TGTGCCAGCAGCCGACGTGCCTCGGGTCTGACAGATACGCAGTATTTT. It specifies CASSRRASGLTDTQYF.

This clone was observed a handful of times. V usage is TRBV6-5 and J usage is TRBJ1-5; the match to TRBD1 covers 8 bases. Per germline, CDR1 MNHEY and CDR2 SVGAGI. This CDR3 region has 14 residues. J was trimmed by 5 bases and V by 5 bases; bases with no gene match: 5. In DNA, the CDR3 is TGTGCCAGCAGTAGGGGACAGGTCCATCAGCCCCAGCATTTT. Translating it yields CASSRGQVHQPQHF.

The V call is TRBV9, the J call TRBJ2-1, with a possible D match to TRBD2 (7 bases). Trimming removed 6 bases at V and 7 bases at J, with 17 bases between. Per the germline V gene, CDR1 is SGDLS and CDR2 is YYNGEE. The CDR3 has 14 amino acids. CDR3 amino acids: CASNRKGGGNEQFF. The DNA of the CDR3 is TGTGCCAGCAATCGGAAAGGGGGGGGAAATGAGCAGTTCTTC.

The chain recombines TRBV21-1 with TRBJ2-7; the DNA was not compared with TRBD2, the D call given in the table. TRBV21-1 is flagged as a pseudogene. This CDR3 spans 15 amino acids. The CDR3 DNA sequence: TGTGCCAGCAGCAAAGTTGAGCGGAACCCCTACGAGCAGTACTTC. Its translation: CASSKVERNPYEQYF.

This clone was found once. V gene TRBV2 combines with J gene TRBJ2-7, with 14 nucleotides matching TRBD2. The ends lost 6 bases at V and 7 bases at J; junction bases unmatched: 5. The CDR3 covers 14 residues. Per germline, CDR1 SNHLY and CDR2 FYNNEI. The CDR3 protein is CASRGGTSGGEQYF. The CDR3 bases are TGTGCCAGCAGAGGCGGGACTAGCGGGGGTGAGCAGTACTTC. The full variable domain, rest sourced from reference TRBV2 and TRBJ2-7, is EPEVTQTPSHQVTQMGQEVILRCVPISNHLYFYWYRQILGQKVEFLVSFYNNEISEKSEIFDDQFSVERPDGSNFTLKIRSTKLEDSAMYFCASRGGTSGGEQYFGPGTRLTVT.

This clone was recorded once. This chain joins TRBV7-9 and TRBJ2-5; D perhaps matches TRBD1 (5 bases). Germline lookup yields CDR1 SEHNR and CDR2 FQNEAQ (reference sequence). This CDR3 is 14 amino acids long. V was cut by 8 bases and J by 2 bases, with 15 bases left in between. The CDR3 DNA follows: TGTGCCAGCGACAAAGGGGCCACACAAGAGACCCAGTACTTC. This translates into CASDKGATQETQYF.

The chain joins TRBV4-3 to TRBJ1-2; 8 bases line up with TRBD1. The V and J ends lost 0 bases and 7 bases, in that order; junction bases with no gene match: 10. This CDR3 has 16 residues. Germline CDR1 reads LGHNA; CDR2 reads YSLEER. The CDR3 DNA follows: TGCGCCAGCAGCCAAGATCCCTGGACAGGGCGTTTTGGCTACACCTTC. Encoded protein: CASSQDPWTGRFGYTF.

The chain carries TRBV12-5 and TRBJ2-7, with no clear D. The V gene lost 5 bases and the J gene lost 5 bases, with 7 bases spanning the gap. CDR3 length equals 11 residues. The V gene's germline CDR1 is LGHNT and CDR2 FRNRAP. The CDR3 bases are TGTGCTAGTGGTCCCCTCGACGAGCAGTACTTC. Its protein product is CASGPLDEQYF.

This clone has a single count. The chain carries TRBV4-2 and TRBJ2-5; 8 bases are a match to TRBD1. The trim removed 3 bases at V and 2 bases at J, leaving 5 bases unmatched. Looked up from germline, CDR1 is LGHNA and CDR2 is YNFKEQ. The CDR3 contains 15 residues. The CDR3 loop reads CASSQRDRGQETQYF. The CDR3 nucleotides are TGTGCCAGCAGCCAGCGTGACAGGGGACAAGAGACCCAGTACTTC.

This chain links TRBV7-9 with TRBJ2-3; D perhaps matches TRBD2 (5 bases). CDR3 length: 14 amino acids. Germline CDR1 SEHNR, CDR2 FQNEAQ (reference sequence). V lost 2 bases to trimming and J lost 6 bases, with 12 bases between them. The CDR3 nucleotides are TGTGCCAGCAGCTTATCCGCGGGTCCCGATACGCAGTATTTT. This translates into CASSLSAGPDTQYF.

A word on this clone: At one end, the junction sequence differs from germline, possibly due to a read error. The rearrangement links TRBV7-9 to TRBJ2-5, with 8 bases aligning to TRBD2. Per the germline V gene, CDR1 is SEHNR and CDR2 is FQNEAQ (reference sequence). This CDR3 is built from 13 residues. The CDR3 reads CASSPGVSGDRHF. In nucleotides, the CDR3 is TGTGCCAGCAGCCCTGGGGTTAGCGGGGACCGGCACTTC.

This chain links TRBV6-1 with TRBJ2-1, with TRBD1 identical over 7 bases. Trimming took 4 bases from V and 12 from J; bases not matched to a gene: 6. Germline values: CDR1 MNHNS, CDR2 SASEGT. This CDR3 region has 12 residues. The CDR3 DNA is TGTGCCAGCAGTGCCCGACAGGGTGGGCAGTTCTTC. It translates to CASSARQGGQFF.

The CDR3 region is CASILSGLVYEQFF. The DNA of the CDR3 is TGCGCCAGCATCTTATCGGGACTAGTGTATGAGCAGTTCTTC. The J gene is TRBJ2-1, the V gene TRBV5-1, with 8 bases identical to TRBD2. V was clipped by 6 bases and J by 8 bases; unmatched bases: 10. The germline V gene has CDR1 SGHRS and CDR2 YFSETQ. This CDR3 has 14 amino acids.

The chain is built from TRBV6-1 and TRBJ1-5, with D tentatively TRBD1 (6 bases). The CDR3 consists of 15 residues. Trimming stripped 3 bases from V and 7 bases from J, with 16 bases between. Germline CDR1 is MNHNS and CDR2 is SASEGT. The CDR3 bases are TGTGCCAGCAGTGACCTTTTGGGGGGGCTCCAGCCCCAGCATTTT. It specifies CASSDLLGGLQPQHF.

The chain employs TRBV28 and TRBJ1-1; TRBD1 might be the D (5 bases). V dropped 5 bases and J dropped 3 bases, with 19 bases sitting between them. This CDR3 is 16 amino acids long. CDR1 MDHEN and CDR2 SYDVKM come from the germline V gene. The CDR3 reads CASSPLGQGADTEAFF. For the CDR3, the DNA is TGTGCCAGCAGTCCCCTCGGCCAGGGTGCGGACACTGAAGCTTTCTTT.

For this clone: Only one base separates this from a far larger clonotype, so it likely reflects a read error. V gene TRBV5-8 combines with J gene TRBJ1-1, with D possibly TRBD1 on 6 matching bases. Germline V gene lookup returns CDR1 SGHTS and CDR2 YDEGEE. The CDR3 runs to 13 residues. The V gene lost 3 bases and the J gene lost 4 bases, with 10 bases spanning the gap. DNA for the CDR3: TGTGCCAGCAGCTCGGGAGGGGGCACTGAAGCTTTCTTT. This encodes CASSSGGGTEAFF.

This clone showed up just once. This chain uses TRBV7-2 with TRBJ1-5, with a tentative D call TRBD1 (5 bases). Trimming stripped 1 base from V and 6 bases from J, with 10 bases between. CDR3 length equals 14 residues. Looked up from germline, CDR1 is SGHTA and CDR2 is FQGNSA. CDR3 region: CASSLVRESQPQHF. The DNA of the CDR3 is TGTGCCAGCAGCTTAGTCAGGGAATCTCAGCCCCAGCATTTT.